Listed here is a single TCR beta chain. Its specificity is unknown. V shed 5 bases, J shed 9 bases, and the junction held 10 bases outside the gene matches. The CDR3 runs to 14 residues. The germline V gene encodes CDR1 SGHRS and CDR2 YFSETQ. Profiled with immunoSEQ multiplex PCR; TCRdb holds only in-frame clones, not every one. The data hold a few hundred thousand clones, with about 74% observed a single time. The data were obtained in a study of shared clonotypes between healthy human individuals. Study-wide points: Naive CD4 clonotype sharing across several donors was about 5%.

This clonotype originated in a man aged 25 to 40 in good health. The sequenced sample consisted of memory CD4+ T cells sorted from blood. Subset meaning: CD45RA-negative fraction. This chain links TRBV5-1 with TRBJ2-1, with TRBD2 identical over 8 bases. CDR3 sequence: CASSQREGRGEQFF. In DNA, the CDR3 is TGCGCCAGCAGTCAACGGGAGGGCCGAGGTGAGCAGTTCTTC.